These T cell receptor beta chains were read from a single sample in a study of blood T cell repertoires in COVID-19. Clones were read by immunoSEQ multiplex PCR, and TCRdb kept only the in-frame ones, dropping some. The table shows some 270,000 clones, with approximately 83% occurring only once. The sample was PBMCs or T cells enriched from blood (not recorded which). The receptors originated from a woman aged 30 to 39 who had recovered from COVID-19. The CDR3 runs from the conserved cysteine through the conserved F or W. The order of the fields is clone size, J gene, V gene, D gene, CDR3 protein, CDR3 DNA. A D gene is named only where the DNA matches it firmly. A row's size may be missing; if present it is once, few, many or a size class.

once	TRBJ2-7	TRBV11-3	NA	CASSLTTSYEQYF	TGTGCCAGCAGCTTAACAACCTCCTACGAGCAGTACTTC
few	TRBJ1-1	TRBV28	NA	CASLSVEWNTEAFF	TGTGCCAGCCTAAGCGTCGAGTGGAACACTGAAGCTTTCTTT
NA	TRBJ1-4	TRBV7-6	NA	CASSLGGLRGNEKLFF	TGTGCCAGCAGCTTAGGGGGGCTCCGAGGGAATGAAAAACTGTTTTTT
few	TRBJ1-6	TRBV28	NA	CATMITGAGYYNSPLHF	TGTGCCACTATGATAACTGGGGCAGGTTACTATAATTCACCCCTCCACTTT
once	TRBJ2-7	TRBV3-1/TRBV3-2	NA	CASSPGGTSPYEQYF	TGTGCCAGCAGCCCCGGGGGGACATCTCCCTACGAGCAGTACTTC
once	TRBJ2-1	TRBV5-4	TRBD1	CATHRDRGIYNEQFF	TGTGCCACCCACCGGGACAGGGGGATCTACAATGAGCAGTTCTTC
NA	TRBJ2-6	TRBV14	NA	CASSRRHTVKSSGANVLTF	TGTGCCAGCAGCCGAAGACACACCGTTAAGAGCTCTGGGGCCAACGTCCTGACTTTC
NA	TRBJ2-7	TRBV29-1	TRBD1	CSGGQYYEQYF	TGCAGCGGGGGACAGTACTACGAGCAGTACTTC
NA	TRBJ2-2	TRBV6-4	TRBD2	CASSDNGLAGAGELFF	TGTGCCAGCAGTGATAACGGACTAGCGGGAGCCGGGGAGCTGTTTTTT
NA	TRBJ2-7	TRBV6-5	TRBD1	CASSYGQGARYEQYF	TGTGCCAGCAGTTACGGGCAGGGGGCTCGGTACGAGCAGTACTTC
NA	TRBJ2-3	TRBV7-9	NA	CASSPQDTQYF	TGTGCCAGCAGCCCCCAAGATACGCAGTATTTT
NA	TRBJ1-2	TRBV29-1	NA	CSVEAGFYGYTF	TGCAGCGTTGAAGCAGGGTTTTATGGCTACACCTTC
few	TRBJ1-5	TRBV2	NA	CASTVALNQPQHF	TGTGCCAGCACGGTGGCACTAAATCAGCCCCAGCATTTT
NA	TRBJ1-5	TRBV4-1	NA	CASSLRQIGQPQHF	TGCGCCAGCAGCCTCCGCCAGATTGGTCAGCCCCAGCATTTT
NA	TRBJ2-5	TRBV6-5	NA	CASRPWRAGETQYF	TGTGCCAGCAGACCCTGGAGGGCCGGGGAGACCCAGTACTTC
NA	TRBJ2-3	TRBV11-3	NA	CASSLEGGVADTQYF	TGTGCCAGCAGCTTAGAGGGAGGCGTCGCAGATACGCAGTATTTT
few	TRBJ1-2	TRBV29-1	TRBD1	CSAAGGWNYGYTF	TGCAGCGCCGCAGGGGGCTGGAACTATGGCTACACCTTC
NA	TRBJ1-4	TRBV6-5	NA	CASSYSGQLGNEKLFF	TGTGCCAGCAGTTACTCGGGGCAGTTGGGAAATGAAAAACTGTTTTTT
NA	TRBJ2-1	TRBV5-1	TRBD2	CASSRTGGTSGRKGEQFF	TGCGCCAGCAGCCGAACAGGGGGGACTAGCGGGAGGAAGGGTGAGCAGTTCTTC
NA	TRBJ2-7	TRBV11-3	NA	CASSLEGQSYEQYF	TGTGCCAGCAGCTTGGAGGGACAGAGCTACGAGCAGTACTTC
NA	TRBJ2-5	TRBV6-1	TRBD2	CASSALLTSGVNQETQYF	TGTGCCAGCAGTGCATTACTGACTAGCGGTGTTAATCAAGAGACCCAGTACTTC
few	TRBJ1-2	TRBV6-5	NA	CASSYTNQGVGYTF	TGTGCCAGCAGTTACACTAATCAGGGTGTGGGCTACACCTTC
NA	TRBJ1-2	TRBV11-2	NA	CASSLGGDGYTF	TGTGCCAGCAGCTTAGGGGGCGACGGCTACACCTTC
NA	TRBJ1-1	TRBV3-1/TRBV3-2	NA	CASSQVMNTEAFF	TGTGCCAGCAGCCAAGTAATGAACACTGAAGCTTTCTTT
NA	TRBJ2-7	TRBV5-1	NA	CASSLEWRSHYEQYF	TGCGCCAGCAGCTTGGAGTGGCGGAGTCACTACGAGCAGTACTTC
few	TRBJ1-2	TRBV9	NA	CASSSDRLPYGYTF	TGTGCCAGCAGCTCCGACAGGTTACCCTATGGCTACACCTTC